This T cell receptor (beta chain) is from a study of cytomegalovirus exposure and HLA in healthy donors. Study-wide findings and caveats: A further, later analysis showed that HLA-associated TCR beta chains (compared with equally common others) were more clonally expanded. Later on, a genetic analysis was performed. It linked a missense variant in DCLRE1C with V- and J-gene trimming of TCR beta. The productive fraction for most TCR beta V segments was about 87% or about 30% in an earlier analysis. Some public TCRs appeared in many individuals, while most sequences were rare.

Points on this clone: As yet, its antigen is unknown.

Germline CDR1 is SGHRS and CDR2 is YFSETQ. The CDR3 runs to 15 residues. Unmatched junction bases numbered 10, after V lost 4 bases and J lost 4 bases. PCR was performed using 60 Vbeta and 13 Jbeta primers. The repertoire was sequenced with immunoSEQ multiplex PCR; TCRdb's copy has only in-frame clones and lacks some. This repertoire shows some 150,000 clones, approximately 79% found once; its top ten account for about 5.9%. The TCR sequence derives from a man aged 50 to 59 in good health and CMV-seropositive. The sample consisted of PBMCs. This chain uses TRBV5-1 with TRBJ2-5, with TRBD2 matching 7 bases. The DNA for the CDR3 is TGCGCCAGCAGCCTGGCGGGATCGGGAGGAGAGACCCAGTACTTC. It codes for CASSLAGSGGETQYF. The whole variable domain, filled in from reference TRBV5-1 and TRBJ2-5, reads KAGVTQTPRYLIKTRGQQVTLSCSPISGHRSVSWYQQTPGQGLQFLFEYFSETQRNKGNFPGRFSGRQFSNSRSEMNVSTLELGDSALYLCASSLAGSGGETQYFGPGTRLLVL.